The sequence of this TCR beta chain was determined in a study of blood T cell repertoires in COVID-19. Germline V gene lookup returns CDR1 LNHDA and CDR2 SQIVND (reference sequence). The V gene lost 2 bases and the J gene lost 5 bases, with 10 bases spanning the gap. CDR3 size: 14 residues. Here immunoSEQ multiplex PCR was the method, and the copy in TCRdb shows in-frame clones only, minus some. The sample contains approximately 300,000 clones, approximately 91% of which appear only once. A COVID-19 case was met by exposed participants within 2 weeks before study entry. The chain has TRBV19 and TRBJ1-5, with a tentative D call TRBD1 (5 bases). The sequence came from a woman in her thirties who had been exposed to COVID-19. Sequencing was carried out using PBMCs or T cells enriched from blood (not recorded which). The CDR3 DNA sequence: TGTGCCAGTAGTATAAAAGGGGCTGATCAGCCCCAGCATTTT. Protein product: CASSIKGADQPQHF.